The entry below describes one T cell receptor (beta chain). Antigen specificity is unknown. This CDR3 has 13 amino acids. Trimming took 4 bases from V and 0 from J, leaving 9 bases between them. Germline assignment: CDR1 SQVTM and CDR2 ANQGSEA. The data belong to a study of cytomegalovirus exposure and HLA in healthy donors. Findings and caveats of the study: In a later analysis, at a false discovery rate of 0.05, 16,951 TCR beta sequences were associated with HLA alleles.

Both 60 Vbeta primers and 13 Jbeta primers went into the PCR. Generated by immunoSEQ multiplex PCR, the TCRdb table keeps only in-frame clones and is missing some. This table holds more than 100,000 clones, about 74% found once. The rearrangement links TRBV29-1 to TRBJ1-1; D is uncertain. The sequenced sample consisted of PBMCs. The receptor was derived from a woman between 40 and 50 years old in good health and CMV-seropositive. The CDR3, as DNA: TGCAGCGTTGTGGTAGTTCTGAACACTGAAGCTTTCTTT. Its protein product is CSVVVVLNTEAFF. The whole variable domain, filled in from reference TRBV29-1 and TRBJ1-1, reads SAVISQKPSRDICQRGTSLTIQCQVDSQVTMMFWYRQQPGQSLTLIATANQGSEATYESGFVIDKFPISRPNLTFSTLTVSNMSPEDSSIYLCSVVVVLNTEAFFGQGTRLTVV.